The rows below give T cell receptor beta chains drawn from one sample of a study of blood T cell repertoires in COVID-19. TCRdb keeps only in-frame clones here, not all; method: immunoSEQ multiplex PCR. The data show about 160,000 clones, approximately 90% seen once. Source material: peripheral blood. These receptors came from a man aged 18 to 29 with acute or convalescent COVID-19. Both conserved end residues are part of each CDR3. Fields, in order: J gene, clone size, V gene, D gene, CDR3 DNA, CDR3 protein. D genes are given only for firm matches. Size tells how often a clone was seen (once, few, many) or the class of an expanded clone, and some rows leave it out.

j_gene: TRBJ1-5
abundance: NA
v_gene: TRBV7-2
d_gene: NA
CDR3nt: TGTGCCAGCAGCCTCAGGGTCGGCAATCAGCCCCAGCATTTT
CDR3aa: CASSLRVGNQPQHF

j_gene: TRBJ2-1
abundance: once
v_gene: TRBV5-4
d_gene: NA
CDR3nt: TGTGCCAGCAGCTTTCAAACGGGGGAGGTCCCCTACAATGAGCAGTTCTTC
CDR3aa: CASSFQTGEVPYNEQFF

j_gene: TRBJ2-1
abundance: once
v_gene: TRBV29-1
d_gene: TRBD2
CDR3nt: TGCAGCGGTAAAACGAGACTAGCGAATACCTACAATGAGCAGTTCTTC
CDR3aa: CSGKTRLANTYNEQFF

j_gene: TRBJ2-7
abundance: NA
v_gene: TRBV6-5
d_gene: TRBD1
CDR3nt: TGTGCCAGCAGTAAGACAGGGCTTGGAGAGCAGTACTTC
CDR3aa: CASSKTGLGEQYF

j_gene: TRBJ1-1
abundance: few
v_gene: TRBV5-1
d_gene: NA
CDR3nt: TGCGCCAGCAGCTTGCAGGGCCGCCTGAACACTGAAGCTTTCTTT
CDR3aa: CASSLQGRLNTEAFF

j_gene: TRBJ1-2
abundance: NA
v_gene: TRBV6-6
d_gene: TRBD1
CDR3nt: TGTGCCAGCAGTCTGCGACAGGGGAATATGGGGAACTATGGCTACACCTTC
CDR3aa: CASSLRQGNMGNYGYTF

j_gene: TRBJ1-2
abundance: NA
v_gene: TRBV9
d_gene: NA
CDR3nt: TGTGCCAGCAGCGTAGCCGGGGGAGCGTATGGCTACACCTTC
CDR3aa: CASSVAGGAYGYTF

j_gene: TRBJ1-3
abundance: NA
v_gene: TRBV2
d_gene: NA
CDR3nt: TGTGCCAGCAACCAGGACTCTGGAAACACCATATATTTT
CDR3aa: CASNQDSGNTIYF

j_gene: TRBJ1-4
abundance: NA
v_gene: TRBV12-5
d_gene: TRBD1
CDR3nt: TGTGCTAGTGGTTTAGGGACAGGGGGCGAAAAACTGTTTTTT
CDR3aa: CASGLGTGGEKLFF

j_gene: TRBJ1-5
abundance: NA
v_gene: TRBV7-2
d_gene: NA
CDR3nt: TGTGCCAGCAGCCGTCAAAAGGGGCTTAGCAATCAGCCCCAGCATTTT
CDR3aa: CASSRQKGLSNQPQHF

j_gene: TRBJ2-3
abundance: NA
v_gene: TRBV10-2
d_gene: NA
CDR3nt: TGCGCCAGCAGTGAGTCGTTTGGAGCCACAGATACGCAGTATTTT
CDR3aa: CASSESFGATDTQYF

j_gene: TRBJ1-1
abundance: NA
v_gene: TRBV24-1
d_gene: NA
CDR3nt: TGTGCCACCAGTGATTCTAGGGGCGACACTGAAGCTTTCTTT
CDR3aa: CATSDSRGDTEAFF

j_gene: TRBJ2-7
abundance: NA
v_gene: TRBV7-9
d_gene: TRBD2
CDR3nt: TGTGCCAGCAGCTTAGCGGAGAGTAGCGGGAGGTCCCGTGCCTACGAGCAGTACTTC
CDR3aa: CASSLAESSGRSRAYEQYF

j_gene: TRBJ1-1
abundance: NA
v_gene: TRBV5-4
d_gene: NA
CDR3nt: TGTGCCAGCAGCTTGGGAGGGCAGGAGAACACTGAAGCTTTCTTT
CDR3aa: CASSLGGQENTEAFF

j_gene: TRBJ2-3
abundance: NA
v_gene: TRBV4-1
d_gene: NA
CDR3nt: TGCGCCAGCAGCCAAGGTCGGCCAGGGGTTGAGGGTACGCAGTATTTT
CDR3aa: CASSQGRPGVEGTQYF

j_gene: TRBJ2-7
abundance: NA
v_gene: TRBV18
d_gene: TRBD1
CDR3nt: TGTGCCAGCTCACCACCGTTAAGGGACAGGGGTGAGCAGTACTTC
CDR3aa: CASSPPLRDRGEQYF

j_gene: TRBJ1-2
abundance: NA
v_gene: TRBV19
d_gene: NA
CDR3nt: TGTGCCAGTACTATTGACAACTCCTATGGCTACACCTTC
CDR3aa: CASTIDNSYGYTF

j_gene: TRBJ2-3
abundance: NA
v_gene: TRBV15
d_gene: TRBD1
CDR3nt: TGTGCCACCAGCACCAGAGTGGGACAGACACGCACAGATACGCAGTATTTT
CDR3aa: CATSTRVGQTRTDTQYF

j_gene: TRBJ2-5
abundance: NA
v_gene: TRBV5-1
d_gene: NA
CDR3nt: TGCGCCAGCAGACCTGGGGCGCAAGAGACCCAGTACTTC
CDR3aa: CASRPGAQETQYF

j_gene: TRBJ2-2
abundance: NA
v_gene: TRBV27
d_gene: TRBD1
CDR3nt: TGTGCCAGCAGTTTGGGGCAGGGGGCTGCCACCGGGGAGCTGTTTTTT
CDR3aa: CASSLGQGAATGELFF

j_gene: TRBJ2-3
abundance: NA
v_gene: TRBV6-5
d_gene: NA
CDR3nt: TGTGCCAGCAGTTACTCGACAGGGAGGATCACAGATACGCAGTATTTT
CDR3aa: CASSYSTGRITDTQYF

j_gene: TRBJ2-1
abundance: NA
v_gene: TRBV29-1
d_gene: NA
CDR3nt: TGCAGCGTTTTTGGCAGGGTTGAGGTTGAGCAGTTCTTC
CDR3aa: CSVFGRVEVEQFF

j_gene: TRBJ1-1
abundance: NA
v_gene: TRBV18
d_gene: NA
CDR3nt: TGTGCCAGCTCACCGAACTTGGGAGGAGGGAACACTGAAGCTTTCTTT
CDR3aa: CASSPNLGGGNTEAFF

j_gene: TRBJ1-1
abundance: NA
v_gene: TRBV11-2
d_gene: NA
CDR3nt: TGTGCCAGCAGCTTTCAGCAGGGGATGAACACTGAAGCTTTCTTT
CDR3aa: CASSFQQGMNTEAFF

j_gene: TRBJ2-1
abundance: NA
v_gene: TRBV10-3
d_gene: NA
CDR3nt: TGTGCCATCAGTGCGTGGGCAGGGGTGGATAATGAGCAGTTCTTC
CDR3aa: CAISAWAGVDNEQFF

j_gene: TRBJ1-4
abundance: NA
v_gene: TRBV7-9
d_gene: TRBD1
CDR3nt: TGTGCCAGCAGCGACACTGACAGGGCTGAAAAACTGTTTTTT
CDR3aa: CASSDTDRAEKLFF

j_gene: TRBJ1-4
abundance: NA
v_gene: TRBV5-1
d_gene: NA
CDR3nt: TGCGCCAGCAGCCTAGCACCACCGGGAGAGACTAATGAAAAACTGTTTTTT
CDR3aa: CASSLAPPGETNEKLFF